This passage covers 17 T cell receptor beta chains from one sample sequenced in a study of T cells after posttransplantation cyclophosphamide. Assay used: immunoSEQ multiplex PCR; TCRdb lists only in-frame clones, some missing. This repertoire holds 35,000 to 55,000 clones, and none appear only once. Material: PBMCs. The receptors originated from a man aged 40-55 years in good health, CMV-negative, and a related stem cell transplant donor.

At least ten counts were recorded for this clone. The genes are TRBV5-5 and TRBJ1-5; 8 nucleotides line up with TRBD1. Germline CDR1 SGHKS, CDR2 YYEKEE (reference sequence). The V gene end was trimmed by 4 bases and the J gene end by 7 bases; junction bases not matched to a gene: 10. CDR3 length: 15 residues. The CDR3 sequence: CASSPRTGLVQPQHF. The CDR3 nucleotides read TGTGCCAGCAGCCCAAGGACAGGGTTGGTCCAGCCCCAGCATTTT.

This clone was counted many times. V gene TRBV6-6 combines with J gene TRBJ2-3, with D possibly TRBD2 on 7 matching bases. This CDR3 is built from 14 residues. Germline values: CDR1 MNHNY, CDR2 SVGAGI (reference sequence). Trimming pared 4 bases from V and 6 bases from J, leaving 14 bases between. The CDR3 region is CASSSLGGGDTQYF. DNA of the CDR3: TGTGCCAGCAGTTCCCTGGGAGGGGGGGATACGCAGTATTTT.

This clone was detected many times. The chain combines TRBV29-1 with TRBJ1-1; D is ambiguous. V lost 3 bases and J 3 bases, leaving 14 bases between the germline ends. Germline V gene sequence: CDR1 SQVTM, CDR2 ANQGSEA. The CDR3 contains 14 residues. The CDR3 sequence is CSVDGAGGDTEAFF. CDR3 nucleotide sequence: TGCAGCGTTGACGGCGCGGGCGGGGACACTGAAGCTTTCTTT.

This clone appeared many times. This sequence joins TRBV4-3 and TRBJ2-1; the match to TRBD1 covers 9 bases. Losses at the gene ends were 4 bases for V and 7 bases for J; bases not matched to a gene: 8. The CDR3 contains 15 residues. The germline CDR1 and CDR2 sequences are LGHNA and YSLEER. This CDR3 reads CASSPNTGGFNEQFF. The CDR3 DNA reads as TGCGCCAGCAGCCCTAATACAGGGGGCTTTAATGAGCAGTTCTTC.

This clone has only a few counts. The chain is built from TRBV7-9 and TRBJ2-3; weak D call: TRBD2 (6 bases). Per the germline V gene, CDR1 is SEHNR and CDR2 is FQNEAQ (reference sequence). Deletions cut 5 bases from V and 4 bases from J, with 22 bases between. The CDR3 extends over 17 amino acids. The CDR3 bases are TGTGCCAGCAGCACGATCCCTTTAGCGGACCCCTCAGATACGCAGTATTTT. It yields the protein CASSTIPLADPSDTQYF.

The V gene is TRBV18, the J gene TRBJ2-5, with 7 bases that match TRBD1. V shed 0 bases, J shed 4 bases, and the junction held 2 bases outside the gene matches. Germline CDR1 is KGHSH and CDR2 is LQKENI. CDR3 length equals 14 residues. The CDR3 reads CASSPPGQRETQYF. CDR3 coding DNA: TGTGCCAGCTCACCACCGGGACAGCGAGAGACCCAGTACTTC.

This clone was detected many times. The chain carries TRBV7-9 and TRBJ2-1; 11 nucleotides line up with TRBD2. Germline CDR1 reads SEHNR; CDR2 reads FQNEAQ (reference sequence). The CDR3 length is 17 residues. Losses at the gene ends were 5 bases for V and 0 bases for J; bases not matched to a gene: 6. This CDR3 reads CASSMTSGISSYNEQFF. In nucleotides, the CDR3 is TGTGCCAGCAGCATGACTAGCGGGATCAGCTCCTACAATGAGCAGTTCTTC.

This clone has ten or more counts. This chain links TRBV9 with TRBJ1-6; 8 bases agree with TRBD1. CDR1 and CDR2 from the germline V gene are SGDLS and YYNGEE. V shed 3 bases, J shed 6 bases, and the junction held 5 bases outside the gene matches. This CDR3 is built from 15 residues. In DNA, the CDR3 is TGTGCCAGCAGCGCCCTGGGACAGGCTAATTCACCCCTCCACTTT. Protein product: CASSALGQANSPLHF.

This clone was counted at least ten times. This rearrangement joins TRBV5-6 to TRBJ2-5; D possibly corresponds to TRBD2 (5 bases). Trimming took off 4 bases at V and 4 bases at J, with 17 bases between the two ends. This CDR3 region has 15 residues. Germline values: CDR1 SGHDT, CDR2 YYEEEE. This CDR3 reads CASSKGIGVGETQYF. CDR3 DNA: TGTGCCAGCAGCAAAGGGATCGGGGTCGGAGAGACCCAGTACTTC.

This clone was seen at least ten times. The chain is built from TRBV19 and TRBJ1-1; D call uncertain. Germline V gene lookup returns CDR1 LNHDA and CDR2 SQIVND (reference sequence). This CDR3 is built from 17 residues. The V and J ends lost 5 bases and 4 bases respectively, with 23 bases between them. The CDR3 reads CASSFLGSGRGSTEAFF. The CDR3 DNA reads TGTGCCAGTAGTTTTTTGGGCTCTGGGAGAGGGAGCACTGAAGCTTTCTTT. Variable domain in full (rest from reference TRBV19 and TRBJ1-1): DGGITQSPKYLFRKEGQNVTLSCEQNLNHDAMYWYRQDPGQGLRLIYYSQIVNDFQKGDIAEGYSVSREKKESFPLTVTSAQKNPTAFYLCASSFLGSGRGSTEAFFGQGTRLTVV.

This clone has just a few counts. This chain joins TRBV6-4 and TRBJ1-2; 9 bases line up with TRBD1. Per germline, CDR1 MRHNA and CDR2 SNTAGT. The CDR3 extends over 13 amino acids. The J segment lost 10 bases and the V segment lost 6 bases, leaving 9 bases of the junction unmatched. The CDR3 loop is CASRGTGTVDYTF. CDR3 bases: TGTGCCAGCAGGGGGACAGGGACCGTTGACTACACCTTC.

This clone appeared a few times. The chain combines TRBV6-5 with TRBJ2-1, with 13 bases lining up with TRBD2. V was pared by 11 bases and J by 12 bases, with 13 bases of the junction left unmatched. This CDR3 contains 14 residues. Germline lookup yields CDR1 MNHEY and CDR2 SVGAGI. CDR3 coding DNA: TGTGCCGCCGGACTAGCGGGAGCGAATTTCGGGCAGTTCTTC. It translates to CAAGLAGANFGQFF.

Ten or more counts support this clone. V and J are TRBV7-9 and TRBJ1-6; no reliable D call. The CDR3 sequence is 12 residues long. The germline gives CDR1 SEHNR, CDR2 FQNEAQ (reference sequence). Between the trimmed V and J ends, which lost 5 bases and 5 bases, there was a span of 4 bases. In DNA, the CDR3 is TGTGCCAGCAGCGCGGATAATTCACCCCTCCACTTT. It encodes CASSADNSPLHF.

This clone was counted many times. This chain connects TRBV11-2 to TRBJ2-7; tentatively, D is TRBD2 (5 bases). V lost 8 bases and J 4 bases, leaving 15 bases between the germline ends. The CDR3 extends over 13 amino acids. The germline V gene encodes CDR1 SGHAT and CDR2 FQNNGV. The CDR3 DNA follows: TGTGCCAGCGACTCAGGACTTATATACGAGCAGTACTTC. This translates into CASDSGLIYEQYF.

This clone was observed at least ten times. The chain employs TRBV5-5 and TRBJ2-1; D unclear. This CDR3 is built from 11 residues. CDR1 and CDR2 from the germline V gene are SGHKS and YYEKEE (reference sequence). Deletions cut 0 bases from V and 10 bases from J, with 5 bases between. The CDR3: CASSLGAEQFF. CDR3 sequence (DNA): TGTGCCAGCAGCTTGGGGGCCGAGCAGTTCTTC.

This clone was detected many times. V is TRBV19 and J is TRBJ2-1, with 13 nucleotides matching TRBD2. V lost 5 bases and J lost 4; bases outside the gene matches: 8. Germline loops: CDR1 LNHDA, CDR2 SQIVND (reference sequence). This CDR3 has 17 residues. CDR3 in amino acids: CASSRGTSGTLYNEQFF. In DNA form, the CDR3 reads TGTGCCAGTAGTCGAGGGACTAGCGGGACCCTATACAATGAGCAGTTCTTC.

This clone occurred many times. J is TRBJ2-1 and V is TRBV4-1; maybe TRBD1 (6 bases). V lost 0 bases and J 10 bases, leaving 16 bases between the germline ends. CDR1 is MGHRA, CDR2 YSYEKL, per germline. The CDR3 has 15 residues. This chain's CDR3 is CASSQEGAQGREQFF. The CDR3 DNA follows: TGCGCCAGCAGCCAAGAGGGGGCTCAGGGCCGCGAGCAGTTCTTC.